These T cell receptor beta chains were read from a single sample in a study of blood T cell repertoires in COVID-19. Clones were read by immunoSEQ multiplex PCR, and TCRdb kept only the in-frame ones, dropping some. This repertoire shows about 180,000 clones, approximately 85% found once; its top ten account for about 10%. The sequencing input was peripheral blood. These receptors all come from a human donor with active or convalescent COVID-19. The donor label of this sample is uncertain. Each CDR3 is given with its conserved first and last residue. A D gene is named only where the DNA matches it firmly. Where a row states a size, it is once, few, many or the class of an expanded clone; other rows omit it.

few,16,TRBV18,TRBJ1-1,TRBD1,CASSPFPGTENTEAFF,TGTGCCAGCTCACCTTTTCCCGGGACAGAGAACACTGAAGCTTTCTTT
-,14,TRBV7-9,TRBJ2-7,-,CASSFAGVMGEQYF,TGTGCCAGCAGCTTCGCAGGGGTCATGGGTGAGCAGTACTTC
-,14,TRBV5-4,TRBJ2-7,TRBD2,CASSPSGRDYEQYF,TGTGCCAGCAGCCCGAGCGGGAGGGACTACGAGCAGTACTTC
-,15,TRBV6-5,TRBJ2-7,TRBD2,CASMVAGIFSYEQYF,TGTGCCAGCATGGTAGCGGGAATCTTTTCCTACGAGCAGTACTTC
-,14,TRBV3-1/TRBV3-2,TRBJ2-7,TRBD2,CASSQAGGAGEQYF,TGTGCCAGCAGCCAAGCGGGGGGGGCTGGGGAGCAGTACTTC
-,15,TRBV18,TRBJ2-1,-,CASSPNPGVHNEQFF,TGTGCCAGCTCACCAAATCCGGGAGTTCACAATGAGCAGTTCTTC
-,15,TRBV28,TRBJ1-2,TRBD1,CASRRMEGALYGYTF,TGTGCCAGCAGAAGGATGGAGGGGGCTCTCTATGGCTACACCTTC
-,17,TRBV24-1,TRBJ2-1,TRBD2,CATSDLLPSGGYYEQFF,TGTGCCACCAGTGATTTGCTGCCTAGCGGGGGGTACTATGAGCAGTTCTTC
-,14,TRBV5-1,TRBJ1-5,-,CASSLAPGEGPQHF,TGCGCCAGCAGCTTGGCCCCAGGGGAGGGACCCCAGCATTTT
-,15,TRBV13,TRBJ1-1,-,CASSPGTISRTEAFF,TGTGCCAGCAGCCCGGGGACAATATCAAGGACTGAAGCTTTCTTT
-,15,TRBV3-1/TRBV3-2,TRBJ2-2,-,CASSQGAEPTGELFF,TGTGCCAGCAGCCAAGGGGCAGAACCCACCGGGGAGCTGTTTTTT
-,17,TRBV5-1,TRBJ2-3,-,CASSLGHVMSELDTQYF,TGCGCCAGCAGCTTGGGCCACGTTATGTCGGAGCTAGATACGCAGTATTTT
-,14,TRBV5-1,TRBJ1-2,-,CASSPAGADYGYTF,TGCGCCAGCAGCCCCGCAGGGGCAGACTATGGCTACACCTTC
-,16,TRBV7-2,TRBJ2-1,-,CASSVETESSYNEQFF,TGTGCCAGCAGCGTCGAGACAGAGAGCTCCTACAATGAGCAGTTCTTC
-,14,TRBV2,TRBJ1-2,-,CASRGLTGRDGYTF,TGTGCCAGCAGAGGACTAACAGGGAGGGATGGCTACACCTTC
-,18,TRBV5-4,TRBJ2-6,TRBD1,CASSFRQGKSSGANVLTF,TGTGCCAGCAGCTTCCGACAGGGGAAAAGCTCTGGGGCCAACGTCCTGACTTTC
-,14,TRBV6-5,TRBJ1-4,-,CASGALATNEKLFF,TGTGCCAGCGGGGCTCTCGCAACTAATGAAAAACTGTTTTTT
-,10,TRBV9,TRBJ1-2,-,CASTRPPDTF,TGTGCCAGCACCCGCCCCCCAGACACCTTC
-,16,TRBV2,TRBJ2-1,TRBD2,CASSEATSGAYNEQFF,TGTGCCAGCAGTGAAGCGACTAGCGGTGCCTACAATGAGCAGTTCTTC
once,11,TRBV20-1,TRBJ2-3,-,CSATGGDTQYF,TGCAGTGCTACAGGGGGGGATACGCAGTATTTT
-,14,TRBV2,TRBJ2-3,TRBD2,CASNRRGGTDTQYF,TGTGCCAGCAATAGGCGGGGGGGCACAGATACGCAGTATTTT
-,12,TRBV6-6,TRBJ1-2,-,CAVWGQNYGYTF,TGTGCCGTTTGGGGACAAAACTATGGCTACACCTTC
-,12,TRBV9,TRBJ1-2,-,CASSPVSYGYTF,TGTGCCAGCAGCCCCGTCTCCTATGGCTACACCTTC
-,15,TRBV5-8,TRBJ2-3,TRBD2,CASRRRGVLTDTQYF,TGTGCCAGCAGACGGCGGGGGGTCCTCACAGATACGCAGTATTTT
-,15,TRBV21-1,TRBJ2-3,-,CASSIRASTTDTQYF,TGTGCCAGCAGCATAAGAGCGAGTACCACAGATACGCAGTATTTT
once,15,TRBV30,TRBJ1-3,TRBD1,CAWSTGGSAGNTIYF,TGTGCCTGGAGTACAGGGGGTTCGGCTGGAAACACCATATATTTT
once,14,TRBV6-1,TRBJ2-7,-,CASSEPRGAKEQYF,TGTGCCAGCAGTGAACCACGGGGGGCGAAAGAGCAGTACTTC
-,14,TRBV30,TRBJ2-3,-,CAWGPGMGGDTQYF,TGTGCCTGGGGTCCAGGGATGGGGGGAGATACGCAGTATTTT
-,16,TRBV19,TRBJ2-2,TRBD1,CASSREDRVNSGELFF,TGTGCCAGTAGTAGAGAGGACAGGGTCAACTCCGGGGAGCTGTTTTTT
once,15,TRBV4-3,TRBJ1-5,-,CASSQDETGNQPQHF,TGCGCCAGCAGCCAAGATGAGACAGGCAATCAGCCCCAGCATTTT
-,15,TRBV5-1,TRBJ2-3,TRBD2,CASSLGAGRADTQYF,TGCGCCAGCAGCTTGGGGGCCGGGAGGGCGGATACGCAGTATTTT
-,13,TRBV7-2,TRBJ2-7,-,CASCSYLGNEQYF,TGTGCCAGCTGCTCATACTTGGGCAACGAGCAGTACTTC
once,17,TRBV5-1,TRBJ1-3,-,CASSLGGSEISGNTIYF,TGCGCCAGCAGCTTGGGCGGCAGTGAGATCTCTGGAAACACCATATATTTT
few,15,TRBV3-1/TRBV3-2,TRBJ2-2,TRBD2,CASSLAGEITGELFF,TGTGCCAGCAGCCTAGCGGGAGAGATCACCGGGGAGCTGTTTTTT
-,16,TRBV11-3,TRBJ1-1,-,CASSLLGAGGNTEAFF,TGTGCCAGCAGCTTATTAGGCGCCGGAGGGAACACTGAAGCTTTCTTT
-,18,TRBV4-2,TRBJ2-1,-,CASSQAGTAGLRYNEQFF,TGTGCCAGCAGCCAAGCTGGGACCGCGGGACTCCGTTACAATGAGCAGTTCTTC
-,13,TRBV24-1,TRBJ1-5,TRBD1,CATGTGNDQPQHF,TGTGCCACTGGGACAGGGAACGATCAGCCCCAGCATTTT
-,20,TRBV24-1,TRBJ2-1,TRBD2,CATSDLQPGLAGVPGNEQFF,TGTGCCACCAGTGATTTACAACCCGGACTAGCGGGAGTCCCGGGCAATGAGCAGTTCTTC
-,16,TRBV5-5,TRBJ1-5,-,CASSPTGGGGNQPQHF,TGTGCCAGCAGCCCCACTGGGGGGGGAGGCAATCAGCCCCAGCATTTT
once,12,TRBV29-1,TRBJ1-2,-,CSVARTDYGYTF,TGCAGCGTTGCGAGGACAGACTATGGCTACACCTTC
once,13,TRBV6-6,TRBJ1-2,-,CASGRGHSYGYTF,TGTGCCAGCGGGAGGGGACATTCCTATGGCTACACCTTC
-,15,TRBV7-7,TRBJ2-5,-,CASGAGTGNQETQYF,TGTGCTAGCGGGGCCGGGACAGGGAACCAAGAGACCCAGTACTTC
-,14,TRBV10-3,TRBJ2-5,TRBD2,CAISEGAGRETQYF,TGTGCCATCAGTGAGGGAGCGGGGAGGGAGACCCAGTACTTC
-,14,TRBV24-1,TRBJ2-7,TRBD1,CATGDRRSSYEQYF,TGTGCCACCGGGGACAGGCGGAGCTCCTACGAGCAGTACTTC
few,14,TRBV2,TRBJ1-1,TRBD1,CASSENPGGTEAFF,TGTGCCAGCAGTGAAAATCCAGGGGGCACTGAAGCTTTCTTT
-,14,TRBV29-1,TRBJ2-5,-,CSVEDWRLRETQYF,TGCAGCGTTGAGGATTGGCGGCTTAGAGAGACCCAGTACTTC
-,13,TRBV10-3,TRBJ1-1,TRBD1,CAINNDRVAEAFF,TGTGCCATCAATAACGACAGGGTCGCTGAAGCTTTCTTT
once,15,TRBV24-1,TRBJ2-1,TRBD2,CATSDFGGGANEQFF,TGTGCCACCAGTGATTTCGGCGGGGGAGCCAATGAGCAGTTCTTC